This TCR beta chain stems from a study of T cells in Graves' hyperthyroidism and ophthalmopathy. The length of the CDR3 is 17 residues. The junction had 8 bases not matched to a gene; V was cut back by 5 bases and J by 0 bases. Authors of the study amplified TCR beta CDR3 regions from RNA transcripts. Carried out on the TCR CDR3, a first-round RT-PCR used the HTBI primer set. TCRdb independently ran MiXCR on the multiplex PCR reads; one entry per CDR3 protein. Of 350,000 to 400,000 distinct CDR3 sequences in the sample, about 18% were seen once. This clonotype appeared many times. This receptor was identified in a woman younger than 35 with Graves' hyperthyroidism. Sequencing input: blood. The genes are TRBV12-3 or TRBV12-4 and TRBJ1-5, with 9 bases lining up with TRBD1. Here the CDR3 DNA reads TGTGCCAGCAGTCCGGGACAGGGCGCTTATAGCAATCAGCCCCAGCATTTT. It yields the protein CASSPGQGAYSNQPQHF.